This TCR beta chain was sequenced for a study of cytomegalovirus exposure and HLA in healthy donors. General study findings and limits: There were some V segments, including TRBV6-2 and TRBV6-3, excluded as indistinguishable. Trimming of TCR beta V- and J-genes showed a link, identified in a later analysis, to a missense DCLRE1C variant. As was reported, the classifier diagnosed cytomegalovirus status with high specificity and sensitivity.

Nominally healthy donors were sampled, though unrecorded immune exposures were likely. Both 60 Vbeta primers and 13 Jbeta primers went into the PCR. Clones were sequenced by immunoSEQ multiplex PCR, and TCRdb holds only the in-frame ones, with some missing. Of 85,000 to 130,000 clones detected, about three quarters appear once; the ten largest clones hold under 6.5%. On this clone itself: Antigen: not known.

V trimming: 2 bases; J trimming: 1 base; junction bases outside the gene matches: 10. Germline V gene data show CDR1 as KGHSH and CDR2 as LQKENI. This CDR3 region has 17 residues. What was sequenced was PBMCs. The TCR sequence derives from a man aged 55-75 years in good health and CMV-seropositive. The chain is built from TRBV18 and TRBJ2-5; 7 nucleotides match TRBD1. CDR3 bases: TGTGCCAGCTCACCAGAAACTCCGGGACAGCGCCAAGAGACCCAGTACTTC. Translation gives CASSPETPGQRQETQYF.